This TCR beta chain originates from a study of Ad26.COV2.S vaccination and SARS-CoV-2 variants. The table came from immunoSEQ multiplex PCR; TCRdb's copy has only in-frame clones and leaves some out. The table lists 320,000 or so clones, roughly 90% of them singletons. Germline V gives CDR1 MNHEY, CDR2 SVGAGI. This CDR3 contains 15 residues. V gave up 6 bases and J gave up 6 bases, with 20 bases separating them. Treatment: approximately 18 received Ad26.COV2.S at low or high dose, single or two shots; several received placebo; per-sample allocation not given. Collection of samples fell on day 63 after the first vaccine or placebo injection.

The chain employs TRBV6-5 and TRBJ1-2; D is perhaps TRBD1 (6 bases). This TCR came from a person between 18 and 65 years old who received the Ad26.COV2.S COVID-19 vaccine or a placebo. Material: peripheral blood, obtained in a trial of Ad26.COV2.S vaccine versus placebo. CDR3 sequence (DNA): TGTGCCAGCAGGGAGATCTCGACAGGTCGTGATGGCTACACCTTC. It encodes CASREISTGRDGYTF.